Listed below are T cell receptor beta chains from one sample, sequenced in a study of cytomegalovirus exposure and HLA in healthy donors. Sequencing used immunoSEQ multiplex PCR; TCRdb keeps in-frame clones, though not all of them. In the table there are about 37,000 clones, about 74% of which are singletons. The sequencing sample was made of PBMCs. These TCRs come from a man between 25 and 39 years old in good health and CMV-seronegative. The CDR3 runs from the conserved cysteine through the conserved F or W. D genes are given only for firm matches. Only some rows state a clone size, as once, few, many or a class for expanded clones.

TRBV4-2	.	TRBD1	TRBJ1-4	TGTGCCAGCAGCCATTTATGGGACAGGGATGAAAAACTGTTTTTT	CASSHLWDRDEKLFF
TRBV6-5	.	.	TRBJ2-7	TGTGCCAGCAGGGGCAGGGGCTACGAGCAGTACTTC	CASRGRGYEQYF
TRBV10-3	.	TRBD1	TRBJ1-4	TGTGCCATCAGGCAGGGGGCGCAAAGTAATGAAAAACTGTTTTTT	CAIRQGAQSNEKLFF
TRBV5-1	.	.	TRBJ1-3	TGCGCCAGCAGCTTGAACCAGGTTGGAAACACCATATATTTT	CASSLNQVGNTIYF
TRBV6-5	.	.	TRBJ2-3	TGTGCCAGCAGTCCGCAGACAGGCCCTAATCGGAAGTATTTT	CASSPQTGPNRKYF
TRBV13	.	.	TRBJ1-5	TGTGCCAGCAGCTTAGGCGGGCAGGGAGGGCCCCAGCATTTT	CASSLGGQGGPQHF
TRBV14	.	.	TRBJ1-5	TGTGCCAGCAGCCAAGGCCGGAATCAGCCCCAGCATTTT	CASSQGRNQPQHF
TRBV18	.	TRBD1	TRBJ2-7	TGTGCCAGCTCACCACCGGGGACAGGGAGTAAGCACGAGCAGTACTTC	CASSPPGTGSKHEQYF
TRBV9	.	.	TRBJ2-3	TGTGCCAGCAGCGTTTCAGGGAAGCAAGATACGCAGTATTTT	CASSVSGKQDTQYF
TRBV14	.	TRBD2	TRBJ2-7	TGTGCCAGCAGCCAAGTGGAACTAGCGGGACAAAACCAGTACTTC	CASSQVELAGQNQYF
TRBV27	.	TRBD1	TRBJ1-2	TGTGCCAGCAGTCCTCCCTCGGGACAGGGGGTAGACGGCTACACCTTC	CASSPPSGQGVDGYTF
TRBV29-1	.	.	TRBJ2-7	TGCAGCGTTGGACGAGACAGTTACGAGCAGTACTTC	CSVGRDSYEQYF
TRBV2	.	.	TRBJ2-1	TGTGCCAGCAGTGTGACGGGGAGCTCCTACAATGAGCAGTTCTTC	CASSVTGSSYNEQFF
TRBV7-8	.	.	TRBJ2-1	TGTGCCAGCAGCTTACAGGGCGATGAGCAGTTCTTC	CASSLQGDEQFF
TRBV2	.	TRBD2	TRBJ2-5	TGTGCCAGCACCGAGGGTCGGCTAGCGGGGGACGACTTC	CASTEGRLAGDDF
TRBV9	.	.	TRBJ2-7	TGTGCCAGCAGCGTAATCGGAGGGTACGAGCAGTACTTC	CASSVIGGYEQYF
TRBV2	.	TRBD2	TRBJ2-1	TGTGCCAGCAGTGATGCTAGCGGTTGGGGTGAGCAGTTCTTC	CASSDASGWGEQFF
TRBV5-5	.	.	TRBJ1-4	TGTGCCAGCAGCCCCCCCTTACAGGGAACTAATGAAAAACTGTTTTTT	CASSPPLQGTNEKLFF
TRBV5-5	.	TRBD1	TRBJ1-5	TGTGCCAGCAGCCAAATCCGGGACAGTAATCAGCCCCAGCATTTT	CASSQIRDSNQPQHF
TRBV5-1	.	.	TRBJ2-4	TGCGCCAGCAGCTTGGAGATACGGGGAGCCAAAAACATTCAGTACTTC	CASSLEIRGAKNIQYF
TRBV27	.	TRBD1	TRBJ1-5	TGTGCCAGCAGTTCACAGGGGAGCTCGTGGTCTAACAATCAGCCCCAGCATTTT	CASSSQGSSWSNNQPQHF
TRBV5-1	.	TRBD2	TRBJ2-3	TGCGCCAGCAGCTCCAGTCCCGGGACGGGGGGGGATACGCAGTATTTT	CASSSSPGTGGDTQYF
TRBV11-2	.	TRBD1	TRBJ1-3	TGTGCCAGCAGCCAGGGACAGCTCTCTGGAAACACCATATATTTT	CASSQGQLSGNTIYF
TRBV15	.	.	TRBJ1-5	TGTGCCACCAGCAGAGATTGGGGAGGCAATCAGCCCCAGCATTTT	CATSRDWGGNQPQHF
TRBV13	few	TRBD1	TRBJ1-1	TGTGCCAGCAGCCCTCGGACAGGTCAGATCCACACTGAAGCTTTCTTT	CASSPRTGQIHTEAFF
TRBV7-2	.	TRBD1	TRBJ1-2	TGTGCCAGCAGCTTAGACAGGGGAGGCTACCCCTTC	CASSLDRGGYPF
TRBV4-1	.	TRBD2	TRBJ2-1	TGCGCCAGCAGCCAAGATTGGGCTAGCGGGGGTTCCAATGAGCAGTTCTTC	CASSQDWASGGSNEQFF
TRBV7-6	.	TRBD1	TRBJ2-5	TGTGCCAGCAGTGGGACAGGGCAAGAGACCCAGTACTTC	CASSGTGQETQYF
TRBV19	.	TRBD1	TRBJ1-1	TGTGCCAGTAGTATTGGGACAGGGAACACTGAAGCTTTCTTT	CASSIGTGNTEAFF
TRBV19	.	TRBD1	TRBJ1-6	TGTGCCAGTGAGAGAGGGGGCGCGTCTTCACCCCTCCACTTT	CASERGGASSPLHF
TRBV19	.	.	TRBJ1-5	TGTGCCAGTAGTCCCTCAGGGATTAGCAATCAGCCCCAGCATTTT	CASSPSGISNQPQHF
TRBV14	.	.	TRBJ2-7	TGTGCCAGCAGCCAAGATTACACAGCCTTTACCTACGAGCAGTACTTC	CASSQDYTAFTYEQYF
TRBV7-8	.	.	TRBJ2-3	TGTGCCAGCAGCTCGGCGGGCAACACAGATACGCAGTATTTT	CASSSAGNTDTQYF
TRBV10-2	.	.	TRBJ2-5	TGCGCCAGCAGATATCAAGAGACCCAGTACTTC	CASRYQETQYF
TRBV28	.	.	TRBJ2-3	TGTGCCAGCAGCTTAACAGGGTCAGATACGCAGTATTTT	CASSLTGSDTQYF
TRBV19	.	TRBD1	TRBJ2-3	TGTGCCAGTAGTAAACCTTCAGGGGGCGAGACAGATACGCAGTATTTT	CASSKPSGGETDTQYF
TRBV19	.	.	TRBJ2-7	TGTGCCAGTAGTACCCTCTCGGGAGAGACCCACGAGCAGTACTTC	CASSTLSGETHEQYF
TRBV29-1	once	.	TRBJ2-7	TGCAGCGGCGGGGACAGATTCCTAGACGAGCAGTACTTC	CSGGDRFLDEQYF
TRBV6-1	once	.	TRBJ2-7	TGTGCCAGCAGTCGGACTGGATACTACGAGCAGTACTTC	CASSRTGYYEQYF
TRBV25-1	.	.	TRBJ1-2	TGTGCCAGCAGTGAACAGGGGCGACACTATGGCTACACCTTC	CASSEQGRHYGYTF
TRBV6-6	.	.	TRBJ1-2	TGTGCCAGCAGTTACTCGAGCCCGGGTACCGGCTACACCTTC	CASSYSSPGTGYTF
TRBV10-1	.	TRBD1	TRBJ1-6	TGCGCCAGCAGACGCGACAGGGGACGCTCCTATAATTCACCCCTCCACTTT	CASRRDRGRSYNSPLHF
TRBV6-5	medium-sized	.	TRBJ1-1	TGTGCCAGCAACCTACAGCCGAACACTGAAGCTTTCTTT	CASNLQPNTEAFF
TRBV7-9	.	.	TRBJ2-7	TGTTCCAGCAGCACAGGGGGGGGGTCCTACGAGCAGTACTTC	CSSSTGGGSYEQYF
TRBV6-6	.	.	TRBJ2-3	TGTGCCAGCAGTCCACCTCGGGATACGCAGTATTTT	CASSPPRDTQYF
TRBV4-1	.	TRBD2	TRBJ2-7	TGCGCCAGCAGCCAAGATCGGACTAGCGGGAGTAGCGAGCAGTACTTC	CASSQDRTSGSSEQYF